Below, 16 T cell receptor beta chains from the same sample are listed, as sequenced in a study of blood T cell repertoires in COVID-19 (TCRdb year 2020). Library prep was done by the immunoSEQ multiplex PCR assay. Imported from immuneACCESS, the table was reduced by TCRdb to in-frame sequences with V and J called. These copies leave out some clones; in studies compared against another copy, an unresolved V gene accounts for under half, and the cause of the remainder is not known. The sample table holds over 55,000 clones, of which about four fifths were seen once. The top ten clonotypes cover 8% to 9% of the sample. The sample consisted of peripheral blood. These receptor sequences come from a man aged 45-65 years with active COVID-19.

This chain joins TRBV3-1 (or the pseudogene TRBV3-2) and TRBJ2-1; no clear D. The germline CDR1 and CDR2 sequences are LGHDT and YNNKEL (reference sequence). Trimming took off 6 bases at V and 7 bases at J, with 10 bases between the two ends. The CDR3 contains 12 residues. The CDR3, as DNA: TGTGCCAGCAGTCTAGTGAGGAATGAGCAGTTCTTC. It translates to CASSLVRNEQFF.

The chain joins TRBV28 to TRBJ2-5; D remains unclear. The V end lost 5 bases, the J end lost 0 bases, and 10 bases lay between the germline ends. The CDR3 contains 14 residues. CDR1 is MDHEN and CDR2 is SYDVKM in the germline V gene. This CDR3 reads CASSQGGNQETQYF. The CDR3 nucleotides read TGTGCCAGCAGTCAAGGCGGAAACCAAGAGACCCAGTACTTC.

This clone was seen a single time. The chain recombines TRBV24-1 with TRBJ2-1; 13 nucleotides align to TRBD2. The CDR3 has 18 amino acids. The germline V gene has CDR1 KGHDR and CDR2 SFDVKD. V shed 2 bases and J 4 bases; nucleotides not matched to a gene: 7. CDR3 in amino acids: CATSDSPGTSGKYNEQFF. The CDR3 nucleotides read TGTGCCACCAGTGATTCTCCAGGGACTAGCGGGAAGTACAATGAGCAGTTCTTC.

This chain links TRBV5-1 with TRBJ1-3, with D perhaps matching TRBD1 (5 bases). The CDR3 has 17 amino acids. Germline V gene lookup returns CDR1 SGHRS and CDR2 YFSETQ. The ends were cut back, 3 bases at V and 0 bases at J, with 16 bases in the middle. The CDR3 DNA reads TGCGCCAGCAGCTCCACAGATTCCGGGGGCTCTGGAAACACCATATATTTT. Its translation: CASSSTDSGGSGNTIYF.

In this sample, this clone turned up once. Because the CDR3 is missing its conserved closing phenylalanine or tryptophan, this is likely a read error. It is unclear where the CDR3 begins or ends on the DNA, so no DNA is shown, and the CDR3 is as TCRdb lists it. This chain connects TRBV27 to TRBJ2-7; the table's D call TRBD2 went unverified against the DNA. From its first to its last residue, the CDR3 has 8 amino acids. From germline, CDR1 is MNHEY and CDR2 SMNVEV (reference sequence). CDR3 in amino acids: CARHLRRA.

In its sample, this clone was seen a few times. This rearrangement joins TRBV19 to TRBJ1-5; a possible D gene is TRBD1 (6 bases). The CDR3 has 17 residues. Trimming took 1 base from V and 1 from J, leaving 14 bases between them. The germline V gene has CDR1 LNHDA and CDR2 SQIVND (reference sequence). This CDR3 reads CASSIVQGQRSNQPQHF. CDR3 sequence (DNA): TGTGCCAGTAGTATAGTGCAGGGGCAAAGGAGCAATCAGCCCCAGCATTTT.

This clone was found a few times. The J gene is TRBJ1-2, the V gene TRBV30; 7 nucleotides align to TRBD1. The CDR3 is 14 residues long. The germline gives CDR1 GTSNPN, CDR2 SVGIG (reference sequence). V dropped 1 base and J dropped 5; count of bases not matched to a gene: 7. The CDR3 loop is CAWSEGRGMYGYTF. CDR3 nucleotides: TGTGCCTGGAGTGAAGGCAGGGGGATGTATGGCTACACCTTC.

This chain joins TRBV24-1 and TRBJ1-3, with D uncertain. CDR3 length: 12 residues. The V end lost 9 bases, the J end lost 0 bases, and 5 bases lay between the germline ends. Germline V gives CDR1 KGHDR, CDR2 SFDVKD. CDR3 amino acids: CATLYSGNTIYF. The CDR3 DNA is TGTGCCACCCTTTACTCTGGAAACACCATATATTTT.

V is TRBV6-5 and J is TRBJ1-1, with D maybe TRBD1 (5 bases). CDR3 length: 15 residues. Trimming stripped 4 bases from V and 1 base from J, with 13 bases between. From germline, CDR1 is MNHEY and CDR2 SVGAGI. This chain's CDR3 is CASSWEGRANTEAFF. The CDR3 region has the DNA TGTGCCAGCAGTTGGGAGGGGCGAGCGAACACTGAAGCTTTCTTT.

This clone was detected only a few times. V and J are TRBV9 and TRBJ2-3; TRBD2 aligns across 12 bases. V dropped 0 bases and J dropped 5; count of bases not matched to a gene: 4. The CDR3 is 16 residues long. Looked up from germline, CDR1 is SGDLS and CDR2 is YYNGEE. CDR3 bases: TGTGCCAGCAGCGTAGACCTGGGACTAGCGGGAGATACGCAGTATTTT. Residues: CASSVDLGLAGDTQYF.

The CDR3 spells CASSQGQGKVEQYF. The CDR3 DNA sequence: TGTGCCAGCAGCCAGGGGCAGGGTAAGGTCGAGCAGTACTTC. The rearrangement joins TRBV3-1 (or the pseudogene TRBV3-2) to TRBJ2-7, with D maybe TRBD1 (5 bases). This CDR3 has 14 amino acids. Trimming cost V 3 bases and J 6 bases, with 15 bases left between them. Germline V CDR1 and CDR2: LGHDT, YNNKEL (reference sequence).

The chain joins TRBV7-9 to TRBJ2-3, with 8 bases matching TRBD2. Germline V CDR1 and CDR2: SEHNR, FQNEAQ (reference sequence). V was pared by 4 bases and J by 13 bases, with 7 bases of the junction left unmatched. The CDR3 is 12 amino acids. Here the CDR3 reads CASSSRGLGEYF. In DNA form, the CDR3 reads TGTGCCAGCAGCTCACGGGGACTAGGAGAGTATTTT.

This clone appeared a few times. This chain uses TRBV9 with TRBJ2-7; 8 bases line up with TRBD1. Trimming took 4 bases from V and 3 from J; bases not matched to a gene: 6. From germline, CDR1 is SGDLS and CDR2 YYNGEE. The CDR3 has 14 residues. The CDR3 DNA is TGTGCCAGCAGCCCCCAGGGGGCCGACTACGAGCAGTACTTC. This encodes CASSPQGADYEQYF. Full variable domain (missing parts from reference TRBV9 and TRBJ2-7): DSGVTQTPKHLITATGQRVTLRCSPRSGDLSVYWYQQSLDQGLQFLIQYYNGEERAKGNILERFSAQQFPDLHSELNLSSLELGDSALYFCASSPQGADYEQYFGPGTRLTVT.

CDR3 in amino acids: CASSSSLDRVGIYNSPLHF. The DNA for the CDR3 is TGTGCCAGCAGTTCAAGTCTTGACAGGGTGGGGATTTATAATTCACCCCTCCACTTT. The V and J genes are TRBV27 and TRBJ1-6; 7 positions match TRBD1. Unmatched junction bases numbered 16, after V lost 4 bases and J lost 4 bases. CDR3 size: 19 residues. Per germline, CDR1 MNHEY and CDR2 SMNVEV (reference sequence).

The rearrangement joins TRBV18 to TRBJ2-7; 7 bases fit TRBD2. The J segment lost 5 bases and the V segment lost 3 bases, leaving 4 bases of the junction unmatched. This CDR3 has 13 residues. The germline V gene has CDR1 KGHSH and CDR2 LQKENI. The CDR3 spells CASSPTTSDEQYF. Written as DNA, the CDR3 is TGTGCCAGCTCACCGACAACTAGCGACGAGCAGTACTTC.

The chain recombines TRBV6-5 with TRBJ1-2; D ambiguous. Germline CDR1 reads MNHEY; CDR2 reads SVGAGI. This CDR3 spans 13 amino acids. The V gene lost 3 bases and the J gene lost 4 bases, with 9 bases spanning the gap. In nucleotides, the CDR3 is TGTGCCAGCAGTTATGGGCAATCCTATGGCTACACCTTC. It translates to CASSYGQSYGYTF.